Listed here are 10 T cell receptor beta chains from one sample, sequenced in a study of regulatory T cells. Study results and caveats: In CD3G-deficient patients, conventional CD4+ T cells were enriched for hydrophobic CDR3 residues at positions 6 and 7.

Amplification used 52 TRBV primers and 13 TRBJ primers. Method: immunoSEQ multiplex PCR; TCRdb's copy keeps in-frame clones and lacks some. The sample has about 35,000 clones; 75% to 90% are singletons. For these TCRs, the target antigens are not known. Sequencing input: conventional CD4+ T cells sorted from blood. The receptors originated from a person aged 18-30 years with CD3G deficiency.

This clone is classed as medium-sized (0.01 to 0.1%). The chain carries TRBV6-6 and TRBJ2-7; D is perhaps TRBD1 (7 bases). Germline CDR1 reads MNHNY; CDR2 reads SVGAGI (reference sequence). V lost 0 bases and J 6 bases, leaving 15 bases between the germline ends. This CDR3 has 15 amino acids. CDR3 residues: CASSYSTQGGGEQYF. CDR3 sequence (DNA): TGTGCCAGCAGTTACTCGACTCAGGGGGGCGGCGAGCAGTACTTC.

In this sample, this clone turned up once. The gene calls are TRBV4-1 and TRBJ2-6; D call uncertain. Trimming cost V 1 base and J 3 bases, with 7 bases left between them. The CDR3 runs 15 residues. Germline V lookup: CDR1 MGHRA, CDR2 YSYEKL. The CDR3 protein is CASSQGWGGANVLTF. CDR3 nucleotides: TGCGCCAGCAGCCAAGGGTGGGGTGGGGCCAACGTCCTGACTTTC.

CDR3 sequence reads: CASTIGGKHQETQYF. CDR3 bases: TGCGCCAGCACCATAGGGGGCAAACACCAAGAGACCCAGTACTTC. The rearrangement links TRBV5-1 to TRBJ2-5; 7 bases fit TRBD1. This CDR3 comprises 15 residues. Germline lookup yields CDR1 SGHRS and CDR2 YFSETQ. With V trimmed by 6 bases and J by 0 bases, 8 bases remained unmatched.

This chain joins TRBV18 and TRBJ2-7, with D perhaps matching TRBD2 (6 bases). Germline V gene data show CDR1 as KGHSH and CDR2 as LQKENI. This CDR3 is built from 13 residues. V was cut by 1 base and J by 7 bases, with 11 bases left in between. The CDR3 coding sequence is TGTGCCAGCTCACCACTAGCGGATGAGGAGCAGTACTTC. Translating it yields CASSPLADEEQYF.

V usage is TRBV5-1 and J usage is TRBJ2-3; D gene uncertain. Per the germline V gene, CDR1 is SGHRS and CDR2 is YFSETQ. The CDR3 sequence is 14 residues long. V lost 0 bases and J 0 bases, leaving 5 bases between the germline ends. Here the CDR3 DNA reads TGCGCCAGCAGCTTGGACGTTAGCACAGATACGCAGTATTTT. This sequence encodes CASSLDVSTDTQYF.

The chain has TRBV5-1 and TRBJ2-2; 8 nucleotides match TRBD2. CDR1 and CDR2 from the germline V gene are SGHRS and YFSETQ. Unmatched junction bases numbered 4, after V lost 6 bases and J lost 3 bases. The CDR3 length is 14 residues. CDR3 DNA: TGCGCCAGCAAGCGGGGGCTGGACACCGGGGAGCTGTTTTTT. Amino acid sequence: CASKRGLDTGELFF.

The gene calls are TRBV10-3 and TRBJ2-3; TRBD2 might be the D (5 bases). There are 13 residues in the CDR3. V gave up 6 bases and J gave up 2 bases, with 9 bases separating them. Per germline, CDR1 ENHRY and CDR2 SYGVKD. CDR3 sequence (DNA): TGTGCCATCAGCGCCGGGAACACAGATACGCAGTATTTT. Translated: CAISAGNTDTQYF.

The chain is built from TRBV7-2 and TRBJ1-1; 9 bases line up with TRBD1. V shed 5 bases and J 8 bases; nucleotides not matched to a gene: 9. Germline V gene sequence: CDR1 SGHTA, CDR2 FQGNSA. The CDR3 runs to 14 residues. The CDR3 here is CASSLSGQGKEAFF. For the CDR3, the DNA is TGTGCCAGCAGCCTGTCGGGACAGGGAAAGGAAGCTTTCTTT.

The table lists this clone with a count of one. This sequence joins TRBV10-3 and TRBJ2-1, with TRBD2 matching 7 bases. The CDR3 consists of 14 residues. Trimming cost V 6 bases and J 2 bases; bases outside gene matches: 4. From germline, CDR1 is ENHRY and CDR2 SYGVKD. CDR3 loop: CAISQRGPYNEQFF. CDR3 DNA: TGTGCCATCAGCCAGCGGGGCCCCTACAATGAGCAGTTCTTC.

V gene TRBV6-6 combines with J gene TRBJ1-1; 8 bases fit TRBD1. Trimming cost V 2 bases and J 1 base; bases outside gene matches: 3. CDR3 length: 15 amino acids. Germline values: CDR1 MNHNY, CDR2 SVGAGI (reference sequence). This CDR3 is CASSYPGGSNTEAFF. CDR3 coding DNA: TGTGCCAGCAGTTACCCAGGGGGCTCGAACACTGAAGCTTTCTTT.